A single sample gave rise to the 14 T cell receptor beta chains below, sequenced in a study of shared clonotypes between healthy human individuals. The repertoire was sequenced with immunoSEQ multiplex PCR; TCRdb's copy has only in-frame clones and lacks some. The sample contains around 990,000 clones, 60% to 80% of which appear only once. Sequenced: memory CD4+ T cells from PBMCs. Subset described: CD45RA-negative fraction. The receptors come from a man younger than 35 in good health. Some clones in this sample may be carry-over from other donors' samples.

The chain employs TRBV19 and TRBJ2-7; possibly TRBD2 for D (6 bases). The CDR3 spans 14 residues. V dropped 5 bases and J dropped 2 bases, with 13 bases sitting between them. Germline CDR1 reads LNHDA; CDR2 reads SQIVND (reference sequence). This CDR3 is CASSLGLGTYEQYF. The CDR3 region has the DNA TGTGCCAGTAGTTTGGGACTGGGTACCTACGAGCAGTACTTC.

The chain carries TRBV7-2 and TRBJ1-2; D not certain. Germline V gives CDR1 SGHTA, CDR2 FQGNSA. The length of the CDR3 is 14 residues. Trimming took off 4 bases at V and 7 bases at J, with 16 bases between the two ends. CDR3 region: CASSSPLVAGGYTF. CDR3 DNA sequence: TGTGCCAGCAGCTCCCCCTTAGTTGCTGGTGGCTACACCTTC.

DNA for the CDR3: TGTGCCAGCAGTTTAAGGGGGGACAATCAGCCCCAGCATTTT. Protein: CASSLRGDNQPQHF. The chain uses TRBV27 and TRBJ1-5; D may be TRBD1 (6 bases). This CDR3 comprises 14 residues. Germline CDR1 is MNHEY and CDR2 is SMNVEV (reference sequence). The ends were cut back, 2 bases at V and 3 bases at J, with 8 bases in the middle.

This clone was seen a few times. This chain links TRBV11-2 with TRBJ2-7, with TRBD1 matching 9 bases. With 3 bases clipped from V and 6 bases from J, the junction kept 6 bases outside the gene matches. This CDR3 is built from 14 residues. CDR1 and CDR2 from the germline V gene are SGHAT and FQNNGV. The CDR3 loop reads CASSFNLGQGEQYF. The CDR3 DNA is TGTGCCAGCAGCTTTAACTTGGGACAGGGCGAGCAGTACTTC. The whole variable domain, filled in from reference TRBV11-2 and TRBJ2-7, reads EAGVAQSPRYKIIEKRQSVAFWCNPISGHATLYWYQQILGQGPKLLIQFQNNGVVDDSQLPKDRFSAERLKGVDSTLKIQPAKLEDSAVYLCASSFNLGQGEQYFGPGTRLTVT.

The chain carries TRBV5-1 and TRBJ1-5; unclear D gene. Germline loops: CDR1 SGHRS, CDR2 YFSETQ. V was pared by 1 base and J by 4 bases, with 6 bases between. The CDR3 loop spans 13 amino acids. This CDR3 is CASSLNVNQPQHF. CDR3 sequence (DNA): TGCGCCAGCAGCTTGAATGTTAATCAGCCCCAGCATTTT.

The V gene is TRBV28, the J gene TRBJ1-2, with D hard to call. This CDR3 spans 11 amino acids. Germline CDR1 is MDHEN and CDR2 is SYDVKM. DNA of the CDR3: TGTGCTATAAGAGAGAACTATGGCTACACCTTC. It is translated as CAIRENYGYTF.

This clone was detected once. This sample also contains other DNA sequences that code for the same CDR3. The rearrangement uses TRBV7-7 and TRBJ2-2; D uncertain. CDR3 length: 12 amino acids. Per germline, CDR1 SSHAT and CDR2 FNYEAQ (reference sequence). Deletions cut 4 bases from V and 6 bases from J, with 6 bases between. The CDR3 loop is CASSSRAGELFF. The CDR3 bases are TGTGCCAGCAGCTCCCGGGCCGGGGAGCTGTTTTTT.

This chain's CDR3 is CASSLMRAPGSYEQYF. The CDR3 region has the DNA TGCGCCAGCAGCTTGATGCGGGCCCCTGGCTCCTACGAGCAGTACTTC. This chain uses TRBV5-1 with TRBJ2-7; maybe TRBD2 (5 bases). The CDR3 loop spans 16 amino acids. Germline CDR1 is SGHRS and CDR2 is YFSETQ. Trimming pared 1 base from V and 0 bases from J, leaving 14 bases between.

The chain has TRBV19 and TRBJ2-4; D is unresolved. Germline CDR1 LNHDA, CDR2 SQIVND (reference sequence). CDR3 length: 14 amino acids. V was shortened by 7 bases and J by 3 bases, with 13 bases between the two germline ends. The CDR3 region is CASNDGLGKNIQYF. The DNA for the CDR3 is TGTGCCAGTAACGACGGATTGGGCAAAAACATTCAGTACTTC.

This clone showed up just a few times. V is TRBV11-3 and J is TRBJ2-1; possibly TRBD1 for D (9 bases). The V and J ends lost 8 bases and 9 bases respectively, with 20 bases between them. Germline CDR1 and CDR2: SGHNT and YENEEA. The CDR3 runs to 14 residues. The CDR3 region is CASSRGGTGREQFF. DNA of the CDR3: TGTGCCAGCTCCCGGGGGGGGACAGGGCGTGAGCAGTTCTTC.

The chain links TRBV4-1 to TRBJ2-2; no reliable D call. The germline V gene encodes CDR1 MGHRA and CDR2 YSYEKL. V was trimmed by 3 bases and J by 7 bases, leaving 6 bases between them. The CDR3 has 12 amino acids. The CDR3 spells CASSQIGGELFF. In DNA, the CDR3 is TGCGCCAGCAGCCAGATCGGCGGGGAGCTGTTTTTT.

Notes on this clone: A junction boundary mismatches the germline segment, possibly from a read error. The same CDR3 also results from other DNA sequences found in this sample. The rearrangement links TRBV7-7 to TRBJ1-1; D is uncertain. This CDR3 contains 13 residues. Looked up from germline, CDR1 is SSHAT and CDR2 is FNYEAQ (reference sequence). The CDR3, as DNA: TGTGCTAGCAGCTTAGGGCCGGGGAGTGAAGCTTTCTTT. It yields the protein CASSLGPGSEAFF.

The genes are TRBV9 and TRBJ2-7, with D possibly being TRBD2 (5 bases). The CDR3 covers 14 residues. Between the trimmed V and J ends, which lost 6 bases and 6 bases, there was a span of 19 bases. Germline CDR1 is SGDLS and CDR2 is YYNGEE. The CDR3 reads CASNDGNPGIEQYF. The CDR3 DNA is TGTGCCAGCAATGACGGAAACCCCGGGATCGAGCAGTACTTC.

The rearrangement joins TRBV29-1 to TRBJ2-3; the D is unclear. The germline CDR1 and CDR2 sequences are SQVTM and ANQGSEA. CDR3 length: 14 residues. Trimming shortened V by 4 bases and J by 1 base, and 12 bases separated the two germline ends. The CDR3 nucleotides read TGCAGCGTTGGGGGATACTCGGGCACAGATACGCAGTATTTT. It codes for CSVGGYSGTDTQYF.